These 30 T cell receptor beta chains share one sample of origin, sequenced in a study of blood T cell repertoires in COVID-19. The table came from immunoSEQ multiplex PCR; TCRdb's copy has only in-frame clones and leaves some out. The sample carries 250,000 to 300,000 clones, about 81% recorded once. Specimen: PBMCs or T cells enriched from blood (not recorded which). All receptors come from a man aged 25 to 40 with acute COVID-19.

The chain links TRBV3-1 (or the pseudogene TRBV3-2) to TRBJ2-5; TRBD2 aligns across 12 bases. The length of the CDR3 is 16 residues. V lost 3 bases to trimming and J lost 5 bases; unmatched junction nucleotides: 7. Germline-derived CDR1 and CDR2 are LGHDT and YNNKEL (reference sequence). The CDR3 sequence: CASSQVLAGGQETQYF. The CDR3 bases are TGTGCCAGCAGCCAGGTACTAGCGGGAGGCCAGGAGACCCAGTACTTC.

This rearrangement joins TRBV21-1 to TRBJ1-4. TRBV21-1 is labeled a pseudogene. This CDR3 has 16 amino acids. This CDR3 reads CASSLGVERTNEKLFF. In DNA form, the CDR3 reads TGTGCCAGCAGCCTCGGGGTCGAAAGAACTAATGAAAAACTGTTTTTT.

The V gene is TRBV3-1 (or the pseudogene TRBV3-2), the J gene TRBJ2-1; D is possibly TRBD1 (6 bases). V lost 6 bases, J lost 6 bases, and 21 bases lay in between. The germline CDR1 and CDR2 sequences are LGHDT and YNNKEL (reference sequence). This CDR3 region has 16 residues. For the CDR3, the DNA is TGTGCCAGCAGTGATCCGGCTGTCAGGGGAGCCAATGAGCAGTTCTTC. Its protein is CASSDPAVRGANEQFF.

V is TRBV6-5 and J is TRBJ1-2; possible D gene TRBD1, 5 bases. This CDR3 comprises 15 residues. Trimming pared 0 bases from V and 2 bases from J, leaving 10 bases between. CDR1 is MNHEY and CDR2 is SVGAGI in the germline V gene. This CDR3 is CASSYSTARNYGYTF. CDR3 DNA sequence: TGTGCCAGCAGTTACTCGACAGCCCGAAACTATGGCTACACCTTC.

This chain uses TRBV3-1 (or the pseudogene TRBV3-2) with TRBJ1-1, with a possible D match to TRBD1 (5 bases). This CDR3 contains 16 residues. The V end lost 0 bases, the J end lost 0 bases, and 11 bases lay between the germline ends. Germline V gene lookup returns CDR1 LGHDT and CDR2 YNNKEL (reference sequence). CDR3 sequence: CASSQDLGRLNTEAFF. CDR3 coding DNA: TGTGCCAGCAGCCAAGATCTGGGGCGCCTGAACACTGAAGCTTTCTTT.

The CDR3 nucleotides are TGCGCCAGCAGCCAAGTTCGAAGGGGCCCGAACACTGAAGCTTTCTTT. Translated, it gives CASSQVRRGPNTEAFF. The chain uses TRBV4-3 and TRBJ1-1; D is perhaps TRBD1 (5 bases). The CDR3 has 16 amino acids. Germline-derived CDR1 and CDR2 are LGHNA and YSLEER. Trimming stripped 1 base from V and 1 base from J, with 13 bases between.

V and J are TRBV6-1 and TRBJ2-7; weak D call: TRBD1 (6 bases). CDR1 is MNHNS and CDR2 is SASEGT in the germline V gene. The V and J ends lost 2 bases and 2 bases respectively, with 10 bases between them. This CDR3 contains 14 residues. This chain's CDR3 is CASSEQGQAYEQYV. The DNA of the CDR3 is TGTGCCAGCAGTGAACAGGGACAAGCCTACGAGCAGTACGTC.

The chain recombines TRBV30 with TRBJ2-1, with D perhaps matching TRBD1 (7 bases). Germline CDR1 reads GTSNPN; CDR2 reads SVGIG (reference sequence). This CDR3 contains 15 residues. Trimming removed 0 bases from V and 10 bases from J, with 19 bases in between. CDR3 sequence reads: CAWSVRAGGPREQFF. The CDR3 nucleotides are TGTGCCTGGAGTGTACGGGCAGGGGGGCCGCGGGAGCAGTTCTTC. Supplemented by reference TRBV30 and TRBJ2-1, the full variable domain reads SQTIHQWPATLVQPVGSPLSLECTVEGTSNPNLYWYRQAAGRGLQLLFYSVGIGQISSEVPQNLSASRPQDRQFILSSKKLLLSDSGFYLCAWSVRAGGPREQFFGPGTRLTVL.

The chain carries TRBV11-2 and TRBJ1-1; 7 bases line up with TRBD1. V shed 2 bases, J shed 2 bases, and the junction held 8 bases outside the gene matches. This CDR3 has 16 amino acids. From germline, CDR1 is SGHAT and CDR2 FQNNGV. The CDR3 DNA follows: TGTGCCAGCAGCTTATCCCCGGGACAGAAAAACACTGAAGCTTTCTTT. Encoded protein: CASSLSPGQKNTEAFF.

With regard to this clone: A read error may produce the germline difference seen at one junction end. The chain joins TRBV5-1 to TRBJ1-2; no clear D gene. The germline gives CDR1 SGHRS, CDR2 YFSETQ. The CDR3 runs to 13 residues. CDR3 protein: CASSLEGTGGYTF. The CDR3 DNA sequence: TGTGCCAGCAGCTTGGAAGGTACGGGGGGCTACACCTTC.

The chain is built from TRBV6-4 and TRBJ1-2; possibly TRBD1 for D (6 bases). V lost 4 bases and J 5 bases, leaving 11 bases between the germline ends. In germline, CDR1 is MRHNA, CDR2 SNTAGT. The CDR3 is 13 amino acids. CDR3: CASSGGQRYGYTF. The CDR3 region has the DNA TGTGCCAGCAGTGGTGGACAGAGATATGGCTACACCTTC.

The genes are TRBV11-3 and TRBJ1-1; no firm D call. V was clipped by 4 bases and J by 1 base, with 10 bases between them. This CDR3 comprises 14 residues. CDR1 is SGHNT, CDR2 YENEEA, per germline. CDR3 residues: CASSSGASNTEAFF. DNA for the CDR3: TGTGCCAGCAGCTCCGGTGCCTCGAACACTGAAGCTTTCTTT.

V is TRBV1 and J is TRBJ2-7; the D call in the table, TRBD2, was not verified against the DNA. TRBV1 is termed a pseudogene. The CDR3 covers 17 residues. The CDR3 loop is CTSSHPRGLAGAYEQYV. CDR3 coding DNA: TGCACCAGCAGCCACCCACGAGGACTAGCGGGAGCATACGAGCAGTACGTC.

This chain uses TRBV18 with TRBJ2-7, with D possibly TRBD2 on 5 matching bases. Germline CDR1 reads KGHSH; CDR2 reads LQKENI. V gave up 6 bases and J gave up 2 bases, with 14 bases separating them. The CDR3 sequence is 14 residues long. The CDR3 DNA is TGTGCCAGCTCTCCAGCCAGCGGAACCTACGAGCAGTACGTC. Its translation: CASSPASGTYEQYV.

The chain has TRBV7-3 and TRBJ2-2; D perhaps matches TRBD2 (6 bases). This CDR3 spans 17 amino acids. Trimming removed 8 bases from V and 0 bases from J, with 19 bases in between. CDR1 and CDR2 from the germline V gene are SGHTA and FQGTGA. The CDR3, as DNA: TGTGCCAGCGCCCCGTCATCTACGGGGGCGAACACCGGGGAGCTGTTTTTT. It yields the protein CASAPSSTGANTGELFF.

The chain combines TRBV18 with TRBJ1-3, with D maybe TRBD1 (5 bases). V was cut by 4 bases and J by 0 bases, with 10 bases left in between. Germline CDR1 KGHSH, CDR2 LQKENI. This CDR3 has 15 residues. CDR3 sequence: CASSLTAGSGNTIYF. The CDR3, as DNA: TGTGCCAGCTCACTGACAGCCGGCTCTGGAAACACCATATATTTT.

This chain joins TRBV11-3 and TRBJ1-1; 7 nucleotides match TRBD1. Germline assignment: CDR1 SGHNT and CDR2 YENEEA. CDR3 length: 14 residues. The V and J ends lost 5 bases and 0 bases, in that order; junction bases with no gene match: 3. The CDR3 is CASSQGQLNTEAFF. The CDR3, as DNA: TGTGCCAGCAGCCAGGGACAGTTGAACACTGAAGCTTTCTTT.

V is TRBV10-2 and J is TRBJ2-1, with D possibly TRBD2 on 7 matching bases. Germline-derived CDR1 and CDR2 are WSHSY and SAAADI. Trimming removed 7 bases from V and 2 bases from J, with 15 bases in between. The CDR3 runs to 15 residues. CDR3 bases: TGCGCCAGCAATTTCGGCGGGGGCCCCTACAATGAGCAGTTCTTC. It encodes CASNFGGGPYNEQFF.

The rearrangement joins TRBV11-3 to TRBJ1-1, with D unclear. The CDR3 contains 14 residues. Trimming pared 4 bases from V and 2 bases from J, leaving 11 bases between. The V gene's germline CDR1 is SGHNT and CDR2 YENEEA. The CDR3: CASSSQDFNTEAFF. CDR3 nucleotide sequence: TGTGCCAGCAGCTCCCAGGACTTCAACACTGAAGCTTTCTTT.

With respect to this clone: The germline gene is not matched at one end of the junction; a read error may be the cause. This rearrangement joins TRBV5-1 to TRBJ1-2, with 7 positions matching TRBD1. The germline V gene has CDR1 SGHRS and CDR2 YFSETQ. The CDR3 spans 14 residues. The CDR3 protein is CASSLVQGDYGYTF. The CDR3 nucleotides read TGTGCCAGCAGCTTGGTGCAGGGGGACTATGGCTACACCTTC.

The chain is built from TRBV28 and TRBJ2-5, with D possibly being TRBD1 (5 bases). CDR1 is MDHEN, CDR2 SYDVKM, per germline. The CDR3 runs 14 residues. V was cut by 5 bases and J by 1 base, with 11 bases left in between. The CDR3 DNA reads TGTGCCAGCAGTGACAGACCAAGCCAAGAGACCCAGTACTTC. It translates to CASSDRPSQETQYF.

V usage is TRBV5-8 and J usage is TRBJ2-6, with D possibly TRBD2 on 5 matching bases. Germline V gene sequence: CDR1 SGHTS, CDR2 YDEGEE. V dropped 2 bases and J dropped 0 bases, with 6 bases sitting between them. The CDR3 runs 15 residues. The DNA for the CDR3 is TGTGCCAGCAGCTTTGCGGGCTCTGGGGCCAACGTCCTGACTTTC. Encoded protein: CASSFAGSGANVLTF.

This clone was detected once. This CDR3 reads CASSQAGDYGYTF. DNA of the CDR3: TGCGCCAGCAGCCAAGCCGGGGACTATGGCTACACCTTC. V is TRBV5-1 and J is TRBJ1-2; D call uncertain. The CDR3 extends over 13 amino acids. Germline V gives CDR1 SGHRS, CDR2 YFSETQ. V shed 4 bases and J shed 3 bases, with 10 bases lying between them.

CDR3 bases: TGTGCCAGCAGCAATCAGAGGACCGGGGAGCTGTTTTTT. Amino acid sequence: CASSNQRTGELFF. The chain recombines TRBV7-2 with TRBJ2-2; no clear D. Trimming removed 5 bases from V and 5 bases from J, with 9 bases in between. CDR3 length: 13 amino acids. Germline CDR1 SGHTA, CDR2 FQGNSA.

J is TRBJ1-1 and V is TRBV5-5; D is possibly TRBD1 (6 bases). The CDR3 totals 14 residues. The germline V and J ends were trimmed by 7 bases and 0 bases, with 13 bases remaining between them. Looked up from germline, CDR1 is SGHKS and CDR2 is YYEKEE (reference sequence). Written as DNA, the CDR3 is TGTGCCAGCGGAAGGCAGGGGATGAACACTGAAGCTTTCTTT. Amino acid sequence: CASGRQGMNTEAFF.

The rearrangement uses TRBV28 and TRBJ2-7; D perhaps matches TRBD1 (6 bases). V gave up 5 bases and J gave up 5 bases, with 16 bases separating them. The CDR3 length is 14 residues. The V gene's germline CDR1 is MDHEN and CDR2 SYDVKM. CDR3 coding DNA: TGTGCCAGCAGTCTACGCCAGGGGAGCCACGAGCAGTACGTC. Amino acid sequence: CASSLRQGSHEQYV.

DNA for the CDR3: TGTGCCAGCAGTCAGAGCGTGAGCAATCAGCCCCAGCATTTT. Residues: CASSQSVSNQPQHF. The V gene is TRBV28, the J gene TRBJ1-5; the D is unclear. Germline CDR1 MDHEN, CDR2 SYDVKM. The ends were cut back, 5 bases at V and 1 base at J, with 9 bases in the middle. This CDR3 has 14 amino acids.

The chain carries TRBV7-6 and TRBJ2-5; D uncertain. This CDR3 comprises 12 residues. Germline CDR1 and CDR2: SGHVS and FNYEAQ. V lost 3 bases to trimming and J lost 5 bases, with 7 bases between them. CDR3 nucleotides: TGTGCCAGCAGCTTTACTTGGGAGACCCAGTACTTC. This translates into CASSFTWETQYF.

This chain connects TRBV24-1 to TRBJ1-1; TRBD1 is a possible D gene (5 bases). This CDR3 region has 16 residues. In germline, CDR1 is KGHDR, CDR2 SFDVKD. Trimming cost V 3 bases and J 7 bases, with 20 bases left between them. The CDR3, as DNA: TGTGCCACCAGTGATCGGGGCTCAGACTGGGGAGGTGAAGCTTTCTTT. This codes for CATSDRGSDWGGEAFF.

As DNA, the CDR3 is TGTGCCAGCAACGCGGACACCTGGCATGAAAAACTGTTTTTT. It codes for CASNADTWHEKLFF. The chain has TRBV5-5 and TRBJ1-4, with D possibly TRBD1 on 5 matching bases. V gave up 6 bases and J gave up 6 bases, with 15 bases separating them. The length of the CDR3 is 14 residues. Germline V gene data show CDR1 as SGHKS and CDR2 as YYEKEE (reference sequence).